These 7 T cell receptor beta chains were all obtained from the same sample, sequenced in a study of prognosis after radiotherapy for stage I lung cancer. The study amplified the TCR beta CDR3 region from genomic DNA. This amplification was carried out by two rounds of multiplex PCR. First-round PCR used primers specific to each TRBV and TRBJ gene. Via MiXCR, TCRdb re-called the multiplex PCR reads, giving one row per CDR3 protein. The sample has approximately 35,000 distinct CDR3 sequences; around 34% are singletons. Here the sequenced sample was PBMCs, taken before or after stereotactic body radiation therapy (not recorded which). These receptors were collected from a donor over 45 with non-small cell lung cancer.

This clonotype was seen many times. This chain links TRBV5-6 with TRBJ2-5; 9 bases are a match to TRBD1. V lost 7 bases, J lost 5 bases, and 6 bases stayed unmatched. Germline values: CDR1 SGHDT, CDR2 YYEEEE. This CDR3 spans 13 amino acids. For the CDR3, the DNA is TGTGCCAGCGCGATACAGGGGGCGGAGACCCAGTACTTC. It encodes CASAIQGAETQYF.

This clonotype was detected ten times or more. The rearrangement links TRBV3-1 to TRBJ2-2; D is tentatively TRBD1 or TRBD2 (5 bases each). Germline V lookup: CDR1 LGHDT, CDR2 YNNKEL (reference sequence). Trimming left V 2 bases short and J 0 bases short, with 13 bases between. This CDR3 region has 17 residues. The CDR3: CASSQFQGPANTGELFF. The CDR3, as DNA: TGTGCCAGCAGCCAATTTCAGGGACCCGCGAACACCGGGGAGCTGTTTTTT.

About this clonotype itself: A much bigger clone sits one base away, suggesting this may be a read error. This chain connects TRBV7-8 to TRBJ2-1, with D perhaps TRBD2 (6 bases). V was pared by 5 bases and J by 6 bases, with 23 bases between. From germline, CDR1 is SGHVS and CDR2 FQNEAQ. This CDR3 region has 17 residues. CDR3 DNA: TGTGCCAGCAGCCCCGTAGGATCCAGGAGGGCATTCAATGAGCAGTTCTTC. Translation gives CASSPVGSRRAFNEQFF.

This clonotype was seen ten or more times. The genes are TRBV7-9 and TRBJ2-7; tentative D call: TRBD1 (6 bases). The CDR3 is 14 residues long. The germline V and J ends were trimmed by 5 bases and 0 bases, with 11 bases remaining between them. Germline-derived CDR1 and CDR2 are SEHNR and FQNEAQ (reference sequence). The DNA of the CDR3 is TGTGCCAGCAGCCCCAGGGGAAACTCCTACGAGCAGTACTTC. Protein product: CASSPRGNSYEQYF.

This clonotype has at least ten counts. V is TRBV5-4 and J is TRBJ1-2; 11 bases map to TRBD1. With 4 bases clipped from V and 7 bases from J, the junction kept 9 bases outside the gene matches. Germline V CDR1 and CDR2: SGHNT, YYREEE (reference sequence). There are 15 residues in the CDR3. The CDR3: CASSPQGTGGFGYTF. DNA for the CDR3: TGTGCCAGCAGCCCGCAGGGGACAGGGGGTTTTGGCTACACCTTC.

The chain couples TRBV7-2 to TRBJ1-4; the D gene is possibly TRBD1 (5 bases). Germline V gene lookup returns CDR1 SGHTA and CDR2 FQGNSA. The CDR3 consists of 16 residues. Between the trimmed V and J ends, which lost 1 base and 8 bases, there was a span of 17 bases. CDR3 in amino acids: CASSLVFAGKAEKLFF. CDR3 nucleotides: TGTGCCAGCAGCTTAGTTTTTGCAGGGAAGGCCGAAAAACTGTTTTTT.

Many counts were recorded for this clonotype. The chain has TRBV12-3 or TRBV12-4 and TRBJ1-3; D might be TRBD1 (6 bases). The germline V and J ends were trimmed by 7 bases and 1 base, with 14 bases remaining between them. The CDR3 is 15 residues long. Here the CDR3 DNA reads TGTGCCAGCACCTTAGGGGGGACATCTGGAAACACCATATATTTT. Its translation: CASTLGGTSGNTIYF.